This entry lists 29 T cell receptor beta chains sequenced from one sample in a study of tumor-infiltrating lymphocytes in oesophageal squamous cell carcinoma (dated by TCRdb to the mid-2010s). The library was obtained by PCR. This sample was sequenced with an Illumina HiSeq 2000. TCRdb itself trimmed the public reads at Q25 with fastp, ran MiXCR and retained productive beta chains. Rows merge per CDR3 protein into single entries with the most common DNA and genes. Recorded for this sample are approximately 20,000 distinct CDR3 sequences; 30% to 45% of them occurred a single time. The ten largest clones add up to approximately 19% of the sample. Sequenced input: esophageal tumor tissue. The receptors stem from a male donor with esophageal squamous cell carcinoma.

CDR3 amino acids: CASSLLGNQPQHF. The CDR3 nucleotides read TGTGCCAGCAGTTTACTGGGAAATCAGCCCCAGCATTTT. The V and J genes are TRBV28 and TRBJ1-5; no clear D gene. CDR3 length: 13 amino acids. CDR1 and CDR2 (germline): MDHEN, SYDVKM. The germline V and J ends were trimmed by 2 bases and 4 bases, with 6 bases remaining between them.

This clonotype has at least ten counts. This CDR3 is CASSSYMNTEAFF. The DNA of the CDR3 is TGTGCCAGCAGTTCCTACATGAACACTGAAGCTTTCTTT. The chain is built from TRBV12-3 or TRBV12-4 and TRBJ1-1; no definite D call. Trimming shortened V by 4 bases and J by 0 bases, and 6 bases separated the two germline ends. This CDR3 comprises 13 residues.

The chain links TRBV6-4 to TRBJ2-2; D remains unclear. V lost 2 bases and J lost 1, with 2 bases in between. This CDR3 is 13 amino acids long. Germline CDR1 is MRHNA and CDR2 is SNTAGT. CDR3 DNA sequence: TGTGCCAGCAGTGACAGGAACACCGGGGAGCTGTTTTTT. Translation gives CASSDRNTGELFF.

Here the CDR3 reads CASSFRDRGGETQYF. The CDR3 region has the DNA TGTGCCAGCAGCTTTCGAGACCGAGGGGGGGAGACCCAGTACTTC. This chain uses TRBV11-2 with TRBJ2-5, with D possibly called TRBD1 or TRBD2 (6 bases each). CDR1 SGHAT and CDR2 FQNNGV come from the germline V gene. The length of the CDR3 is 15 residues. Deletions cut 3 bases from V and 5 bases from J, with 16 bases between.

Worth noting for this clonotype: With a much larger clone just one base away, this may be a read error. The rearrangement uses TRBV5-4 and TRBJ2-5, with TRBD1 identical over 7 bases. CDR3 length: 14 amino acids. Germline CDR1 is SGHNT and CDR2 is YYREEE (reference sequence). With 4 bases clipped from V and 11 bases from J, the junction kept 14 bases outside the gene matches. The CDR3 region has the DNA TGTGCCAGCAGCACCCGACAGGGCCACAATGAGCAGTACTTC. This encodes CASSTRQGHNEQYF.

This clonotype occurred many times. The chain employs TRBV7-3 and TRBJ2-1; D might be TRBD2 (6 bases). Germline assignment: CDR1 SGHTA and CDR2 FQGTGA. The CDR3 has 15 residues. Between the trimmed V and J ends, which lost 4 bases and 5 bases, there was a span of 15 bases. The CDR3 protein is CASSSGRDLHNEQFF. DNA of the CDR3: TGTGCCAGCAGCTCCGGGCGGGACCTACACAATGAGCAGTTCTTC.

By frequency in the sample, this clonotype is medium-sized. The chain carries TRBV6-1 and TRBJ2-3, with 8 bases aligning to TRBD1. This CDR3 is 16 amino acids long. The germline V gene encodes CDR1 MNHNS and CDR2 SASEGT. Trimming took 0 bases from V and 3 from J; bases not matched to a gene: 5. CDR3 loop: CASSEAITGGTDTQYF. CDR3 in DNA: TGTGCCAGCAGTGAAGCGATAACAGGGGGGACAGATACGCAGTATTTT.

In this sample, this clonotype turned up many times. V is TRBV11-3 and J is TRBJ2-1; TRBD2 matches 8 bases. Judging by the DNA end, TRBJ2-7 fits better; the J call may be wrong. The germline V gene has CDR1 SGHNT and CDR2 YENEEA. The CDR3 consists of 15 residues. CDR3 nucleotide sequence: TGTGCCAGCAGCTCGGGACTAGGAACTTACAATGAGCAGTACTTC. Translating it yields CASSSGLGTYNEQYF.

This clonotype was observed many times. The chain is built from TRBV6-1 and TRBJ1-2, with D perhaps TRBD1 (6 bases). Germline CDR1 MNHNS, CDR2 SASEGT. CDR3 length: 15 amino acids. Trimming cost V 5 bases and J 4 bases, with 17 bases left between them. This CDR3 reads CASSSAWGQGYGYTF. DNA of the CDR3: TGTGCCAGCAGTTCCGCTTGGGGGCAGGGCTATGGCTACACCTTC.

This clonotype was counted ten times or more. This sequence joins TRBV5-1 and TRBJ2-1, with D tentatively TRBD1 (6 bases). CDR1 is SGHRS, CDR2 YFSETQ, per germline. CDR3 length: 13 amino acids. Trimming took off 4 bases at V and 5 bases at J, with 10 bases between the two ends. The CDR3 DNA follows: TGCGCCAGCAGCGGGGACAACCACAATGAGCAGTTCTTC. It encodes CASSGDNHNEQFF.

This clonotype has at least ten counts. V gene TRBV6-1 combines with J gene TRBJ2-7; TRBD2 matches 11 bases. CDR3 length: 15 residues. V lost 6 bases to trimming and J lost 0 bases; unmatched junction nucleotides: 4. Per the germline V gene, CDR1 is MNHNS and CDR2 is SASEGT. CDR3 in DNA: TGTGCCAGCAGCCAAACTAGCGGGAGCTCCTACGAGCAGTACTTC. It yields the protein CASSQTSGSSYEQYF.

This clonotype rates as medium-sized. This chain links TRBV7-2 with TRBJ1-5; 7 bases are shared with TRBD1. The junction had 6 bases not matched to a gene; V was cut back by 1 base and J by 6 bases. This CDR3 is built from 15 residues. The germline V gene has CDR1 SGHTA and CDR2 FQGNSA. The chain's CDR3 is CASSLGAQGFQPQHF. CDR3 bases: TGTGCCAGCAGCTTAGGGGCACAGGGGTTTCAGCCCCAGCATTTT.

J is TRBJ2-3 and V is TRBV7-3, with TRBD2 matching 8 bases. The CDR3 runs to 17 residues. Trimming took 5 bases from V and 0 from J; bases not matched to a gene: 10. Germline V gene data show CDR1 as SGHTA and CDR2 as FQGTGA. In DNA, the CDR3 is TGTGCCAGCAGCCTCCGCCCGACTAGCGTCAGCACAGATACGCAGTATTTT. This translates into CASSLRPTSVSTDTQYF.

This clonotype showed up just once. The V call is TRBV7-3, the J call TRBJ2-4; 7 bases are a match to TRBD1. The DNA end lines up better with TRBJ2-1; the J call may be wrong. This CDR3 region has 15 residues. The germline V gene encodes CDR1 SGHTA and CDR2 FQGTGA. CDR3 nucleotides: TGTGCCAGCACAAACAGACAGGGAGTATTGGGTGAGCAGTTCTTC. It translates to CASTNRQGVLGEQFF.

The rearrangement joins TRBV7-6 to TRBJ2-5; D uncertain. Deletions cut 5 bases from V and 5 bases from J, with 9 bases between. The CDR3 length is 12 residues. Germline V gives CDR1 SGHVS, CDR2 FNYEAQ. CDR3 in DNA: TGTGCCAGCAGCCCACAAGGGGAGACCCAGTACTTC. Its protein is CASSPQGETQYF.

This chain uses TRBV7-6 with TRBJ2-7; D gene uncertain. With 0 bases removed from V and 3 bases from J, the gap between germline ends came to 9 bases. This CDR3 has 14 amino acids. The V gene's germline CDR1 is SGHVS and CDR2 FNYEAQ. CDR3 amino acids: CASSLAELSYEQYF. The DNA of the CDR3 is TGTGCCAGCAGCTTAGCGGAACTAAGCTACGAGCAGTACTTC.

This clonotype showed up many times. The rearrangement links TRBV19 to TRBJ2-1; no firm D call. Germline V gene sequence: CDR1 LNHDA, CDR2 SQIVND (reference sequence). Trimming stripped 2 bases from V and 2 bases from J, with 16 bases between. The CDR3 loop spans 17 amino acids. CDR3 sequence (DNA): TGTGCCAGTAGTATATTTCCCCCGTTAGGCGCCTACAATGAGCAGTTCTTC. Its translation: CASSIFPPLGAYNEQFF.

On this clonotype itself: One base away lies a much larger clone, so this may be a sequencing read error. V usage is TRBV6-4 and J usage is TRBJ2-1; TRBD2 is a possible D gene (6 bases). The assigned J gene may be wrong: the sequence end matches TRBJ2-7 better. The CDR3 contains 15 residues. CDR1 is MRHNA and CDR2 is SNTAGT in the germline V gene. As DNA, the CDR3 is TGTGCCAGCAGTGACTCACTAGCTGAGGTCGATGGGCAGTACTTC. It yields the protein CASSDSLAEVDGQYF.

The CDR3 DNA follows: TGTGCCAGCAGCTTAAGAGCGTCTGCCCAAGAGACCCAGTACTTC. Encoded protein: CASSLRASAQETQYF. The genes are TRBV7-9 and TRBJ2-3; D is unclear. The assigned J gene may be wrong: the sequence end matches TRBJ2-5 better. Germline V CDR1 and CDR2: SEHNR, FQNEAQ (reference sequence). CDR3 length: 15 residues.

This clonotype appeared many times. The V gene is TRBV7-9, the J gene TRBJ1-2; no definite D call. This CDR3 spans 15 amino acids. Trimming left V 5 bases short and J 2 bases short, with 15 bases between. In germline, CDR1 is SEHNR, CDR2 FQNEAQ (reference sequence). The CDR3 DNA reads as TGTGCCAGCAGCCGGACGGGAAGGCCCAACTATGGCTACACCTTC. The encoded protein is CASSRTGRPNYGYTF.

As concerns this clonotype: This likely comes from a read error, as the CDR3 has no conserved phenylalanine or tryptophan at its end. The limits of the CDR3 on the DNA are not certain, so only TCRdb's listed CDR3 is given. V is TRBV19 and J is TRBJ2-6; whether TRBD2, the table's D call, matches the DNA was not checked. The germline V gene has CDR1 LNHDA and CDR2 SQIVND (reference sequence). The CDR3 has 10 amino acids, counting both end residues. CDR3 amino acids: CASSMRVAGV.

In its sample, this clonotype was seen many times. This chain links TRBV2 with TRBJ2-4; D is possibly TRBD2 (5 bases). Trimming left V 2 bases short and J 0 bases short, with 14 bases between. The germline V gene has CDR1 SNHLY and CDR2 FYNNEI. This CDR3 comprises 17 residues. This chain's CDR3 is CASSELFGEPAKNIQYF. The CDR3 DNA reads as TGTGCCAGCAGTGAACTTTTCGGGGAACCAGCCAAAAACATTCAGTACTTC.

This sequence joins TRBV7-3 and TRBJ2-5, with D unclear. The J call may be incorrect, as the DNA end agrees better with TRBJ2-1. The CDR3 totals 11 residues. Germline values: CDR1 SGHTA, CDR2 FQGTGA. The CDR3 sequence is CASSSGLEQFF. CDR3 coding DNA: TGTGCCAGCAGCTCTGGCCTAGAGCAGTTCTTC.

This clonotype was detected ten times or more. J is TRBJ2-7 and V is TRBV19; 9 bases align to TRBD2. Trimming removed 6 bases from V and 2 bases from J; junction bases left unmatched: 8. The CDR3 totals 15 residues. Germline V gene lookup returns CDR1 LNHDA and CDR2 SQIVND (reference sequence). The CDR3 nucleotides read TGTGCCAGTAGGGCCCTCATAGCGGGAGCCTACGAGCAGTACTTC. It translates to CASRALIAGAYEQYF.

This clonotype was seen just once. CDR3 nucleotide sequence: TGTGCCAGCAGTTACGGGGGCGGGCGAGGTGAAGCTTTCTTT. Encoded protein: CASSYGGGRGEAFF. The chain links TRBV6-6 to TRBJ1-1, with D possibly being TRBD1 (6 bases). With 2 bases removed from V and 7 bases from J, the gap between germline ends came to 14 bases. The length of the CDR3 is 14 residues. Germline-derived CDR1 and CDR2 are MNHNY and SVGAGI (reference sequence).

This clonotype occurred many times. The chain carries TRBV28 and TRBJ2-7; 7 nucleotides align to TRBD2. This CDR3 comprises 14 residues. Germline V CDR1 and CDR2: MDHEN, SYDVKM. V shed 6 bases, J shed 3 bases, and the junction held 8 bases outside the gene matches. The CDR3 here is CASSPRGVLYEQYF. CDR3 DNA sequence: TGTGCCAGCAGCCCTCGGGGGGTACTCTACGAGCAGTACTTC.

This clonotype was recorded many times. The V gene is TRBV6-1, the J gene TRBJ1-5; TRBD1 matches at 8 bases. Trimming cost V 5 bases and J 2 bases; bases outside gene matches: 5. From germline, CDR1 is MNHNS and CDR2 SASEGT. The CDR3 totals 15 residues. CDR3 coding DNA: TGTGCCAGCAGTACAGGGGGGGTTGGCAATCAGCCCCAGCATTTT. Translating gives CASSTGGVGNQPQHF.

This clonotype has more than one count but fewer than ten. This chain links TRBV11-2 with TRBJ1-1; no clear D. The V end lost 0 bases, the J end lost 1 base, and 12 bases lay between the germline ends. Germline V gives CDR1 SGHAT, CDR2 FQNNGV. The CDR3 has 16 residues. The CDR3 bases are TGTGCCAGCAGCTTAGAGAGTTACAGACGGAACACTGAAGCTTTCTTT. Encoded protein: CASSLESYRRNTEAFF. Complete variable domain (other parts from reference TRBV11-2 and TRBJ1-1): EAGVAQSPRYKIIEKRQSVAFWCNPISGHATLYWYQQILGQGPKLLIQFQNNGVVDDSQLPKDRFSAERLKGVDSTLKIQPAKLEDSAVYLCASSLESYRRNTEAFFGQGTRLTVV.

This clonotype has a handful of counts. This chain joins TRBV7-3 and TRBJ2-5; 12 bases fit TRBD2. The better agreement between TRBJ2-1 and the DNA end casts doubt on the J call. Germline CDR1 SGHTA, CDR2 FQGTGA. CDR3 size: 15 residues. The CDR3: CASSKTSGSRDEQFF. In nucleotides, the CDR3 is TGTGCCAGCAGCAAGACTAGCGGGAGTCGGGATGAGCAGTTCTTC.